Here is one T cell receptor (beta chain) with its context. These data belong to a study of shared clonotypes between healthy human individuals. Germline CDR1 SGHNT, CDR2 YYREEE (reference sequence). V was trimmed by 9 bases and J by 1 base, leaving 13 bases between them. The length of the CDR3 is 13 residues. Generated by immunoSEQ multiplex PCR, the TCRdb table keeps only in-frame clones and is missing some. The data contain around 690,000 clones, about 92% of them singletons. The rearrangement links TRBV5-4 to TRBJ1-1, with D perhaps matching TRBD1 (6 bases). This TCR derives from a man between 18 and 35 years old in good health. Some clones in this sample may be carry-over from other donors' samples. The specimen sequenced was memory CD8+ T cells from PBMCs. Regarding subset: CD45RO+ cells pooled with CCR7-negative TemRA cells. The CDR3 loop is CATKEGGNTEAFF. CDR3 DNA: TGTGCCACGAAAGAAGGGGGGAACACTGAAGCTTTCTTT.